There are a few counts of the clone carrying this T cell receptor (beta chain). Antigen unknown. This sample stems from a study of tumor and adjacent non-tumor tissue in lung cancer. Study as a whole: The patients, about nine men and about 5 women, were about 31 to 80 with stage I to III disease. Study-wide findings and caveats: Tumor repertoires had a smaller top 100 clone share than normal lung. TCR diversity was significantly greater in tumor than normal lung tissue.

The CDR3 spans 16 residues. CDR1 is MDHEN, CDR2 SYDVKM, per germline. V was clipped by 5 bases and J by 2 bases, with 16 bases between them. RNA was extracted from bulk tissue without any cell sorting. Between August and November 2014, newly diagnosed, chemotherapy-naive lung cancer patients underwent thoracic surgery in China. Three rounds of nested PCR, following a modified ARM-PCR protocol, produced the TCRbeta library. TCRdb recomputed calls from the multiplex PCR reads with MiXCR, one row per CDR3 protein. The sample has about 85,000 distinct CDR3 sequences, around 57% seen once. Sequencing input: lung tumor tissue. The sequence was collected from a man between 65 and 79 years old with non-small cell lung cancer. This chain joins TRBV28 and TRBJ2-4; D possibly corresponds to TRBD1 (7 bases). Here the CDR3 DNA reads TGTGCCAGCAGTCAGGTTACAGGGGACTCCAAAAACATTCAGTACTTC. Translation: CASSQVTGDSKNIQYF.